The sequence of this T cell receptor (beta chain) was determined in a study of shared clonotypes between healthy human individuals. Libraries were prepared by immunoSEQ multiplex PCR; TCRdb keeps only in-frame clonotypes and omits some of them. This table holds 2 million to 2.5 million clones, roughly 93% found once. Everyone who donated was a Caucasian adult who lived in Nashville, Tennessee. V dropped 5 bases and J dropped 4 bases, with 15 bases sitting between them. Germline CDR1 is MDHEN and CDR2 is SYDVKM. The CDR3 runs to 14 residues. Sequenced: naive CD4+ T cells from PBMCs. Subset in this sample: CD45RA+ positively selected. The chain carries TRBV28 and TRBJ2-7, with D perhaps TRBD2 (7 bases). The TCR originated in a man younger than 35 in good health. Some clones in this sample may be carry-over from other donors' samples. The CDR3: CASSLFRGGYEQYF. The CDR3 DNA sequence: TGTGCCAGCAGTCTGTTCAGGGGAGGGTACGAGCAGTACTTC. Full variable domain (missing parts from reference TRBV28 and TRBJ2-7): DVKVTQSSRYLVKRTGEKVFLECVQDMDHENMFWYRQDPGLGLRLIYFSYDVKMKEKGDIPEGYSVSREKKERFSLILESASTNQTSMYLCASSLFRGGYEQYFGPGTRLTVT.